This T cell receptor beta chain came from a study of blood T cell repertoires in COVID-19. Clones were read by immunoSEQ multiplex PCR, and TCRdb kept only the in-frame ones, dropping some. The sample yields 85,000 to 120,000 clones, roughly 87% seen once. V was pared by 2 bases and J by 1 base, with 15 bases between. There are 17 residues in the CDR3. Germline V gene sequence: CDR1 KGHSH, CDR2 LQKENI. V and J are TRBV18 and TRBJ1-5; D is possibly TRBD1 (5 bases). What was sequenced was peripheral blood. The TCR was taken from a woman aged 50 to 65 with COVID-19, enrolled during active disease. DNA of the CDR3: TGTGCCAGCTCACCAGGGGGGGTGACATTGAGCAATCAGCCCCAGCATTTT. Amino acid sequence: CASSPGGVTLSNQPQHF. The full variable domain, its missing parts supplied by reference TRBV18 and TRBJ1-5, is NAGVMQNPRHLVRRRGQEARLRCSPMKGHSHVYWYRQLPEEGLKFMVYLQKENIIDESGMPKERFSAEFPKEGPSILRIQQVVRGDSAAYFCASSPGGVTLSNQPQHFGDGTRLSIL.